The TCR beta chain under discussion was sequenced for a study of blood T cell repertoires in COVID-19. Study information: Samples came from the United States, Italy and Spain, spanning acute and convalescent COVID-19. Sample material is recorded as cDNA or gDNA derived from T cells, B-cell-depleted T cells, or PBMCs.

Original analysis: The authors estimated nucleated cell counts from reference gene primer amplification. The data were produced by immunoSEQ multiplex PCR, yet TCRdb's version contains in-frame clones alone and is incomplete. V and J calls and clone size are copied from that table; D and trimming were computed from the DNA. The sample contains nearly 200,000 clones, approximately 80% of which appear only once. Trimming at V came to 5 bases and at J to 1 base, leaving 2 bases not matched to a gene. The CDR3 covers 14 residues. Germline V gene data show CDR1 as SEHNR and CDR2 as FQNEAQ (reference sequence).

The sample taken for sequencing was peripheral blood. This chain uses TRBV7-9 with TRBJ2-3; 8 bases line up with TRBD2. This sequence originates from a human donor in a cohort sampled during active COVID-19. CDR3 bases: TGTGCCAGCAGCCAGACTAGCGGCACAGATACGCAGTATTTT. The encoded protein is CASSQTSGTDTQYF.